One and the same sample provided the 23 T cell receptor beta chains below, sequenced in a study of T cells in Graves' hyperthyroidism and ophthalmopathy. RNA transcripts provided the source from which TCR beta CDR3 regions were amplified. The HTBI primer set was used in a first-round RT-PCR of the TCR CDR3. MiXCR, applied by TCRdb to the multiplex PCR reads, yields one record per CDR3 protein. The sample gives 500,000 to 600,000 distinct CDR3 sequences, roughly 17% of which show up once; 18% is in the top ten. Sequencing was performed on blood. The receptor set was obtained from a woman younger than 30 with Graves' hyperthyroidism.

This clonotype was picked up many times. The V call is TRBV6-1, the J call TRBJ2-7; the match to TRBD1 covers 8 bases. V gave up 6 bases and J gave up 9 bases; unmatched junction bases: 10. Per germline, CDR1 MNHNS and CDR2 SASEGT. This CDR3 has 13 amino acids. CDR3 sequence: CASRWGQENGQYF. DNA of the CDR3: TGTGCCAGCAGATGGGGACAGGAGAATGGGCAGTACTTC.

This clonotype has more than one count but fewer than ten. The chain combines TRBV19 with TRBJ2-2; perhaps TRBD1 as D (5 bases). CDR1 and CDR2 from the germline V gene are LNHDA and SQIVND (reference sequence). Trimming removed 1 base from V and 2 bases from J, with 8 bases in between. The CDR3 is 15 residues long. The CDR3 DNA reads TGTGCCAGTAGTATAGGTGGGGCCAACACCGGGGAGCTGTTTTTT. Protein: CASSIGGANTGELFF. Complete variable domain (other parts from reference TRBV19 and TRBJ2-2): DGGITQSPKYLFRKEGQNVTLSCEQNLNHDAMYWYRQDPGQGLRLIYYSQIVNDFQKGDIAEGYSVSREKKESFPLTVTSAQKNPTAFYLCASSIGGANTGELFFGEGSRLTVL.

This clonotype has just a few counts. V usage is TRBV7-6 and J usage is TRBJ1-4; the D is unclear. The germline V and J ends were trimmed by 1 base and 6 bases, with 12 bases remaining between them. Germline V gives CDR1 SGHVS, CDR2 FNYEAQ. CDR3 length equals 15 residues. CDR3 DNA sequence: TGTGCCAGCAGCTTAGAAGCCGACGTGGATGAAAAACTGTTTTTT. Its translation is CASSLEADVDEKLFF. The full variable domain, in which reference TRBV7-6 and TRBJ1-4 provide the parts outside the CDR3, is GAGVSQSPRYKVTKRGQDVALRCDPISGHVSLYWYRQALGQGPEFLTYFNYEAQQDKSGLPNDRFSAERPEGSISTLTIQRTEQRDSAMYRCASSLEADVDEKLFFGSGTQLSVL.

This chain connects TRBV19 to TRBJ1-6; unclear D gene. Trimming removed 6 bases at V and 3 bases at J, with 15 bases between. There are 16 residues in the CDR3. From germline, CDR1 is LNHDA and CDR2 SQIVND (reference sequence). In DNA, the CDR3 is TGTGCCAGTAGGGAGAAGCGATCTTTCTATAATTCACCCCTCCACTTT. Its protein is CASREKRSFYNSPLHF.

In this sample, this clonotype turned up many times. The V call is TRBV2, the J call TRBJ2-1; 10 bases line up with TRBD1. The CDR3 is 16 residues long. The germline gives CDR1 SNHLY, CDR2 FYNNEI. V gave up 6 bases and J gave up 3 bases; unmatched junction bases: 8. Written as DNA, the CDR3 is TGTGCCAGCAGCTCCAGCGACAGGGGGCTCTACAATGAGCAGTTCTTC. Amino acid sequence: CASSSSDRGLYNEQFF.

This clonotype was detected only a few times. DNA of the CDR3: TGTGCCACTTCTAGGGAGACCCTCCAGGCTAGTTCACCCCTCCACTTT. Its protein product is CATSRETLQASSPLHF. V gene TRBV10-3 combines with J gene TRBJ1-6; no reliable D call. Germline V gene lookup returns CDR1 ENHRY and CDR2 SYGVKD. The CDR3 extends over 16 amino acids. V lost 10 bases and J 9 bases, leaving 25 bases between the germline ends.

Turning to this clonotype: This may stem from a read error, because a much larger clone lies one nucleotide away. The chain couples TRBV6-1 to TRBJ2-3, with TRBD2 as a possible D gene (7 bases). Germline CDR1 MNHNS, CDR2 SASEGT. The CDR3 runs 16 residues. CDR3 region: CASGEWGGASTDTQYF. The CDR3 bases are TGTGCCAGCGGTGAATGGGGGGGGGCTTCCACAGATACGCAGTATTTT.

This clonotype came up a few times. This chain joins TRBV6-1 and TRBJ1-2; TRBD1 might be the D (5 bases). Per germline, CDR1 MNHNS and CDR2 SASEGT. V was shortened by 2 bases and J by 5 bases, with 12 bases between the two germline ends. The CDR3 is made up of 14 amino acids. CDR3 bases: TGTGCCAGCAGTGAAAATTGGTCAGGGTATGGCTACACCTTC. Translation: CASSENWSGYGYTF.

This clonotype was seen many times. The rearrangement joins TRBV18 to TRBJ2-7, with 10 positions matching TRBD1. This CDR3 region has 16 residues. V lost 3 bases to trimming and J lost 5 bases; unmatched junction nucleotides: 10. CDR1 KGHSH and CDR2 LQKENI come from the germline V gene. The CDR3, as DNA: TGTGCCAGCTCACCGGACCCGGGACAGGGGTTCAACGAGCAGTACTTC. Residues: CASSPDPGQGFNEQYF.

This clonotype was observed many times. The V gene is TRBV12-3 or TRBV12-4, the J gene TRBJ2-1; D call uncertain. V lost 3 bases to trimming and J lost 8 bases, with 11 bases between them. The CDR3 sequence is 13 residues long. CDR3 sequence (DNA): TGTGCCAGCAGTTTTAGGGTAGTCGATGAGCAGTTCTTC. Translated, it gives CASSFRVVDEQFF.

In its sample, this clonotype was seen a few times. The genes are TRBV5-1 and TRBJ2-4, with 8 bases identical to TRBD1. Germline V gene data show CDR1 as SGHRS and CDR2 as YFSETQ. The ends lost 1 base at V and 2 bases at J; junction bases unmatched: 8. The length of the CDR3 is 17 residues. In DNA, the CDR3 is TGCGCCAGCAGCTTGTACCAGGGGGCAGGAACCAAAAACATTCAGTACTTC. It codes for CASSLYQGAGTKNIQYF.

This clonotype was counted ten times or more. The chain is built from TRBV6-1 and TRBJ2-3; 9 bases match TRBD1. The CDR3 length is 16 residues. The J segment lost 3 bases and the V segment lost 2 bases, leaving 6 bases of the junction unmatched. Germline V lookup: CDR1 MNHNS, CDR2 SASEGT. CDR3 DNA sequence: TGTGCCAGCAGTGAAAACAGGGGGCGGGGGACAGATACGCAGTATTTT. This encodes CASSENRGRGTDTQYF.

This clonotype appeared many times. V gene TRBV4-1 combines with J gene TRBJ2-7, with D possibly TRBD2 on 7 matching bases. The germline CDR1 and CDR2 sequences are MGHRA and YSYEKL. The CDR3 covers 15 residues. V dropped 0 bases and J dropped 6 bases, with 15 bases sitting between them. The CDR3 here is CASSQDGEGVGEQYF. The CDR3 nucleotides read TGCGCCAGCAGCCAAGATGGGGAGGGGGTCGGCGAGCAGTACTTC.

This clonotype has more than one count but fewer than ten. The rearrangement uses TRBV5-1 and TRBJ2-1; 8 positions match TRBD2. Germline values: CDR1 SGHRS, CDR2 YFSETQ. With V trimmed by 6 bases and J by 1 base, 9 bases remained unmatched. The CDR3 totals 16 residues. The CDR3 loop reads CASILSSGNSYNEQFF. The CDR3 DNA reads TGCGCCAGCATCCTCAGTAGCGGGAATTCCTACAATGAGCAGTTCTTC.

The chain's CDR3 is CASSHRDRGGGYTF. The CDR3 DNA sequence: TGCGCCAGCAGCCACCGGGACAGGGGGGGTGGCTACACCTTC. This chain joins TRBV5-1 and TRBJ1-2; 11 nucleotides line up with TRBD1. The CDR3 contains 14 residues. Germline-derived CDR1 and CDR2 are SGHRS and YFSETQ. The trim removed 4 bases at V and 7 bases at J, leaving 6 bases unmatched.

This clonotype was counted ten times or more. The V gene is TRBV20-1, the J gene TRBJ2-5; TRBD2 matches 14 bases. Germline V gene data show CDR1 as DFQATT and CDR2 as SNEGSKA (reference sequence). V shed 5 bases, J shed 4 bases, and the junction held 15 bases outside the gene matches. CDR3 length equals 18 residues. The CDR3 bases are TGCAGTGCTTCGGGACTAGCGGGAGAGGAGTTGTCGCCAGAGACCCAGTACTTC. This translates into CSASGLAGEELSPETQYF.

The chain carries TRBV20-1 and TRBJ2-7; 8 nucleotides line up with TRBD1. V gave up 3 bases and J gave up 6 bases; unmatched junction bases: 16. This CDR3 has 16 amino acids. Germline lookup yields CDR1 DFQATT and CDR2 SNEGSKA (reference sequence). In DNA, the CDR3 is TGCAGTGCTAGGTCCCGAGGAACAGGGGGGATTGGCGAGCAGTACTTC. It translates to CSARSRGTGGIGEQYF.

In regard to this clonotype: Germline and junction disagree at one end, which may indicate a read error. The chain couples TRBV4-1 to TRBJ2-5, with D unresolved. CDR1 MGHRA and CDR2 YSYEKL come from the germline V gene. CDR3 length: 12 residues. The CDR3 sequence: CASSAYQETPYF. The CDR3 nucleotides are TGCGCCAGCAGCGCATACCAAGAGACCCCGTACTTC.

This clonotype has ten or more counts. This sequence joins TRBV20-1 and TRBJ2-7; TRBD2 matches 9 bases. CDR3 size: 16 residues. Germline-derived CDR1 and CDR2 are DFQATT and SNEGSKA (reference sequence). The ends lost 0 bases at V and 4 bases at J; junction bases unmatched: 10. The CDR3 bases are TGCAGTGCTAGAGATTCAGCTAGCGGGGACTATTACGAGCAGTACTTC. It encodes CSARDSASGDYYEQYF.

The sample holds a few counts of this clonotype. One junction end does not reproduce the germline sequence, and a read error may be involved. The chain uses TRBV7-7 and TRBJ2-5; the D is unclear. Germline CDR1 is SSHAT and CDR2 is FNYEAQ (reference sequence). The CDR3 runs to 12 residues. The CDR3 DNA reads TGTGCTAGCAGCTTATTCGTCGGGCCCCAGTACTTC. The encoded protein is CASSLFVGPQYF. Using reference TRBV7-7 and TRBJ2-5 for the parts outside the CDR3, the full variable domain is GAGVSQSPRYKVTKRGQDVTLRCDPISSHATLYWYQQALGQGPEFLTYFNYEAQPDKSGLPSDRFSAERPEGSISTLTIQRTEQRDSAMYRCASSLFVGPQYFGPGTRLLVL.

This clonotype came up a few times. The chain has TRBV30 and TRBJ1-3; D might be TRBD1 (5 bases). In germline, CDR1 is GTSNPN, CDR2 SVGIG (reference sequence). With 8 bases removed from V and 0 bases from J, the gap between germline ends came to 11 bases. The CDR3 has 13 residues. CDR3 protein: CARRGVSGNTIYF. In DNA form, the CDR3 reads TGTGCCCGTAGGGGCGTCTCTGGAAACACCATATATTTT.

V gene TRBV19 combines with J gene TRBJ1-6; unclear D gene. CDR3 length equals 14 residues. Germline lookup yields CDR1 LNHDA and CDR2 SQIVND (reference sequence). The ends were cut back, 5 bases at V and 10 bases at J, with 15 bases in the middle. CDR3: CASSARTIRSPLHF. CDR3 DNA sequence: TGTGCCAGTAGTGCCCGGACGATCCGGTCACCCCTCCACTTT.

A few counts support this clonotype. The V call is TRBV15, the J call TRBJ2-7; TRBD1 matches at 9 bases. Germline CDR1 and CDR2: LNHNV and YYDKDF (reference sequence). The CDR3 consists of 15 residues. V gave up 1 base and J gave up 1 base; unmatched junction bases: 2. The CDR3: CATSRAGTGSYEQYF. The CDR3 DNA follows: TGTGCCACCAGCAGAGCAGGGACAGGGTCCTACGAGCAGTACTTC.